The rows below give T cell receptor beta chains drawn from one sample of a study of PD-L1 blockade in urothelial cancer. Libraries were prepared by immunoSEQ multiplex PCR; TCRdb keeps only in-frame clonotypes and omits some of them. The table has under 100,000 clones, 90% seen once. Sequenced here: PBMCs, sampled around atezolizumab (anti-PD-L1) treatment. The receptors stem from a man aged 55 to 70 with urothelial cancer. CDR3s include the opening cysteine and the closing phenylalanine or tryptophan. D genes are given only for firm matches. Where a row states a size, it is once, few, many or the class of an expanded clone; other rows omit it.

TRBV10-3	few	TRBJ1-2	NA	TGTGCCATCAGCACGGGGTCAACCAATGGCTACACCTTC	CAISTGSTNGYTF
TRBV16	few	TRBJ1-1	NA	TGTGCCAGCAGCCTTGGAGGGAGGGGCCCGATTAGGGCTGAAGCTTTCTTT	CASSLGGRGPIRAEAFF
TRBV7-2	NA	TRBJ1-5	NA	TGTGCCAGCAGCTCTACAGGGAACAATCAGCCCCAGCATTTT	CASSSTGNNQPQHF
TRBV28	once	TRBJ1-2	NA	TGTGCCAGCAGTTTGGTACAGATTAACCATGGCTACACCTTC	CASSLVQINHGYTF
TRBV6-6	NA	TRBJ2-2	NA	TGTGCCAGCAGTCAACCGGAAGGGAGAACCGGGGAGCTGTTTTTT	CASSQPEGRTGELFF
TRBV5-1	NA	TRBJ2-3	TRBD2	TGCGCCAGCAGCCGACTAGCGGGGGACACAGATACGCAGTATTTT	CASSRLAGDTDTQYF
TRBV7-8	NA	TRBJ2-1	NA	TGTGCCAGCAGCTCTAGGGCGGGAAACTACAATGAGCAGTTCTTC	CASSSRAGNYNEQFF
TRBV19	NA	TRBJ2-2	NA	TGTGCCAGTAGTACAGGGGCGGCCGGGGAGCTGTTTTTT	CASSTGAAGELFF
TRBV11-2	NA	TRBJ2-7	TRBD2	TGTGCCAGCAGCCAGGGACTAGCGAGCTTTTACGAGCAGTACTTC	CASSQGLASFYEQYF
TRBV25-1	NA	TRBJ2-2	NA	TGTGCCAGCAGCCCTGGAGCCGGGGAGCTGTTTTTT	CASSPGAGELFF
TRBV6-5	NA	TRBJ1-2	NA	TGTGCCAGCAGTTACCTAAGCTCACCTTATGGCTACACCTTC	CASSYLSSPYGYTF
TRBV7-7	once	TRBJ2-5	NA	TGTGCCAGCAGCTTAGTTAAACAAGAGACCCAGTACTTC	CASSLVKQETQYF
TRBV5-1	NA	TRBJ2-1	TRBD2	TGCGCCAGCAGCTTGGACGGACTAGCGGGAGCAAATGAGCAGTTCTTC	CASSLDGLAGANEQFF
TRBV2	few	TRBJ2-7	NA	TGTGCCAGCGGAAACAGCTACGAGCAGTACTTC	CASGNSYEQYF
TRBV7-3	NA	TRBJ2-1	TRBD2	TGTGCCAGCAGCACGGAAGGACTAGCGGGAGGCAATGAGCAGTTCTTC	CASSTEGLAGGNEQFF
TRBV4-2	NA	TRBJ2-3	NA	TGTGCCAGCAGCCAGGTACGGGCAGATACGCAGTATTTT	CASSQVRADTQYF
TRBV9	NA	TRBJ2-3	NA	TGTGCCAGCAGCCCCTCGGGGGACACAGATACGCAGTATTTT	CASSPSGDTDTQYF
TRBV7-9	once	TRBJ1-2	NA	TGTGCCAGCAGCTTAGAGGGCAGGGGCAACTATGGCTACACCTTC	CASSLEGRGNYGYTF
TRBV25-1	NA	TRBJ2-6	NA	TGTGCCAGCGTTTGTGGTAAGAACGGACAAAGTCGGGCCAACGTCCTGACTTTC	CASVCGKNGQSRANVLTF
TRBV4-3	NA	TRBJ2-7	NA	TGCGCCAGCAGTCGCAGTTTGGAGGGTAGCTACGAGCAGTACTTC	CASSRSLEGSYEQYF
TRBV4-2	NA	TRBJ2-7	NA	TGTGCCAGCAGCCAAGACGTAGCCTACGAGCAGTACTTC	CASSQDVAYEQYF
TRBV30	NA	TRBJ1-4	NA	TGTGCCTGGAGTCGTACAGGGAGTTGGGAGAATGAAAAACTGTTTTTT	CAWSRTGSWENEKLFF
TRBV6-5	NA	TRBJ2-2	NA	TGTGCCAGCAGTTCCGCGAGGCGGGGGGAGCTGTTTTTT	CASSSARRGELFF
TRBV21-1	NA	TRBJ2-7	NA	TGTGCCAGCAGCAGGGGAGGTGCGGGGGACTCCTACGAGCAGTACTTC	CASSRGGAGDSYEQYF
TRBV28	few	TRBJ2-7	NA	TGTGCCAGCAGTTTGTCCAGCTACGAGCAGTACTTC	CASSLSSYEQYF
TRBV2	once	TRBJ1-1	NA	TGTGCCAGCAGTGGAACGGAGATGAACACTGAAGCCTTCTTT	CASSGTEMNTEAFF
TRBV7-9	once	TRBJ2-1	TRBD2	TGTGCCAGCAGCTTAGCAGCGGGGGGCATGGGTGAGCAGTTCTTC	CASSLAAGGMGEQFF
TRBV4-2	NA	TRBJ2-7	NA	TGTGCCAGCAGCCAAGGTAGGGGCTTGGAGCAGTACTTC	CASSQGRGLEQYF